The T cell receptor beta chain under discussion was sequenced for a study of blood T cell repertoires in COVID-19. Study context: Acute-phase and convalescent COVID-19 samples originated in the United States, Italy and Spain. The cDNA or gDNA used as material had been derived from T cells, B-cell-depleted T cells, or PBMCs.

The J segment lost 8 bases and the V segment lost 10 bases, leaving 12 bases of the junction unmatched. Germline-derived CDR1 and CDR2 are SGHTS and YDEGEE. This CDR3 has 14 amino acids. Per the authors' pipeline: Reference gene primer amplification gave estimated nucleated cell counts. Clones were read by immunoSEQ multiplex PCR, and TCRdb kept only the in-frame ones, dropping some. D and trimming were read from the DNA, whereas the V and J calls and clone size are those reported in that table. The sample holds 100,000 to 150,000 clones, approximately 82% seen once. The clonotype comes from a woman between 50 and 59 years old with acute or convalescent COVID-19. Material: peripheral blood. The chain has TRBV5-8 and TRBJ2-1, with 10 bases fitting TRBD2. The chain's CDR3 is CASSRLAGVDEQFF. CDR3 DNA: TGTGCCTCCAGCCGGCTAGCGGGAGTAGATGAGCAGTTCTTC.